The present T cell receptor (beta chain) was sequenced within a study of cytomegalovirus exposure and HLA in healthy donors listed by TCRdb under 2017. As for the study more broadly: According to an earlier analysis of a few hundred of the donors, roughly 180 million T cells yielded over 90 million unique TCR beta sequences and around 280 Gb of sequence data. About 310 gigabases of sequencing data and 78 million or so unique TCR sequences were included in an early release covering roughly 600 HLA-typed donors. The genetic ancestry cluster associated with self-reported Caucasian donors included 80% to 90% of the 300 to 450 genotyped donors. The study aimed to test whether cataloging public T cell receptors could reveal signatures of past pathogen exposure. Using immunosequencing, the study profiled T cell repertoires from about 610 subjects and related those repertoires to cytomegalovirus serostatus. In addition to the first cohort of 666 subjects, a separate validation cohort of 100 to 150 different subjects was used. The study combined high-throughput TCR immunosequencing, statistical association of individual TCRs with disease status, and machine learning to predict cytomegalovirus infection status. In a later analysis, previously published TCR beta repertoires from 666 donors were re-analyzed and high-resolution HLA genotyping was added so that TCR occurrence patterns could be studied. In the later analysis, no new phenotypic data were used to find candidate immune exposures; instead, reliance was placed on TCR beta sequences and their occurrence across donors. An earlier analysis of 587 of the donors used high-throughput TCR beta sequencing to judge whether each TCR beta V gene segment behaved as functional or pseudogenic. Donor age, sex, ethnicity and CMV serostatus were compiled alongside the repertoire data. Genome-wide SNP genotypes for about 65% of the roughly 670 donors were used in a later genetic analysis, which treated that subset as a discovery cohort. All discovery cohort repertoires had been generated using a single sequencing platform. HLA typing included class I and class II loci at four-digit resolution. Typing coverage varied by locus: roughly 629-640 donors for A, B, C, DRB1 and DQB1; roughly 520 for DQA1; about 570 for DPA1; under 490 for DPB1. Roughly 5 DR-DQ haplotypes were handled as single units for association and clustering, since linkage in the cohort was strong. Among 300 to 450 genotyped donors of the cohort, an average of around 240,000 unique TCR beta nucleotide sequences were sequenced per donor, 15% to 20% of them non-productive.

Library preparation employed the immunoSEQ multiplex PCR assay. A mixture of 60 forward primers for TCR Vbeta segments and 13 reverse primers for TCR Jbeta segments was used in the multiplex PCR. Amplification of the CDR3 region of rearranged TCR beta genes was performed with a multiplex PCR assay on genomic DNA. The amplified TCR beta libraries were sequenced on the Illumina HiSeq System as 87-base-pair reads. Per the original workflow: A later analysis tallied 75 million to 95 million unique TCR beta chains across the approximately 670 repertoires, and about 12 million of those chains were shared by two or more donors. A nearest-neighbor algorithm error-corrected the raw reads and collapsed the reads into unique sequences, merging closely related sequences to remove PCR and sequencing errors. CDR3 sequences were aligned to IMGT reference sequences to assign V, D and J gene segments. For a sequence to be retained, at least a six-nucleotide match to both a V gene segment and a J gene segment was required. Rearrangements were called productive when the CDR3 lacked stop codons and stayed in frame with V and J; all others were non-productive. CDR3 was defined by IMGT convention, running from the second conserved V-encoded cysteine to the conserved J-encoded phenylalanine. In an earlier analysis of approximately 590 of the donors, sequences lacking an unambiguous match to a single V gene segment were excluded. An earlier analysis of roughly 590 of the donors called V segments functional above 56.7% productive rearrangements and segregating when the between-donor standard deviation exceeded 5%. To diagnose cytomegalovirus status from the catalog of TCR beta chain sequences, a statistical classification framework was built. In a later analysis, TCR nucleotide sequences were compared against IMGT/GENE-DB human TR gene sequences so that V and J genes could be assigned. Using the TCRdist pipeline, a later analysis assigned CDR3 sequences along with most-parsimonious VDJ recombination scenarios. In a later analysis, every TCR beta chain was defined by the combination of its CDR3 amino acid sequence and its V-gene family, and reads without a unique V-gene family were dropped. A later analysis removed roughly 590 highly shared, low-generation-probability nucleotide sequences to deal with suspected cross-contamination and a sequencing artifact. A later analysis calculated a clonal expansion index for each public chain from normalized within-repertoire ranks of inferred template counts. In a later analysis, generation probabilities were computed using a VDJ recombination model fitted to out-of-frame rearrangements, and the results were checked against IGoR. In a later analysis, hypergeometric tests were used to score TCR-TCR, TCR-HLA and TCR-CMV co-occurrence, with a repertoire-size bias correction applied to TCR pairs. False discovery rates were estimated in a later analysis by permuting HLA or CMV assignments 20 times. In a later analysis, co-occurring TCRs were grouped using DBSCAN, with TCRdist sequence similarity added in when clustering inside HLA-allele-positive subsets. For co-occurrence clustering, repertoires with fewer than 30,000 or more than 120,000 public chains were excluded, along with roughly 5 repertoires with anomalous nucleotide sharing. Entries here come from immuneACCESS through TCRdb and include only in-frame sequences with V and J called. Some clones fail to appear in such tables; in the studies checked, an unresolved V gene covers under half of the shortfall, and the cause of the remainder is unknown. V, J and clone size are those of that table, while D and trimming were read from the DNA. The sample table records about 70,000 clones; around 74% of these occur just once. Jointly, the top ten make up 9.5% to 12% of the sample.

Comments on this clone: No antigen is known for it. The input lacks base qualities; no much larger clone sits a single base away.

General study outcomes and caveats: Strong co-occurrence of HLA alleles, especially DR and DQ, made assigning TCR associations to individual alleles difficult. The classifier was reported to diagnose cytomegalovirus status with high specificity and sensitivity in both the original cohort and the validation cohort. Linkage disequilibrium might explain the correlated functional status among segregating V segments, but an unknown experimental factor could not be excluded. V-gene and J-gene trimming of TCR beta chains was associated with a missense DCLRE1C variant in a later genetic analysis, and the association was replicated in an independent cohort. In an earlier analysis of 500 to 650 of the donors, most TCR beta V segments appeared in productive rearrangements about 87% or about 30% of the time, broadly matching IMGT annotations. The authors suggested that the approach could potentially be extended to other disease states and immunological phenotypes. For the cohort, immune exposure information was limited to CMV serostatus. According to a later analysis, most CMV-associated TCR beta chains appeared to be HLA-restricted, and the HLA associations seemed to be driven largely by CMV exposure. A later genetic analysis reported fewer N-insertions in productive TCRs among donors in an Asian-associated ancestry cluster than the roughly 620-donor mean. Several of the top co-occurrence clusters appeared to be linked to parvovirus B19, influenza, CMV and Epstein-Barr virus, according to a later analysis. The earlier analysis of some 560 of the donors excluded approximately 17 rarely observed V segments, including chromosome 9 orphons, because counts were too low. Only TCR beta chains were sequenced in this cohort, and the absence of alpha or paired-chain data limited detectable features. The study listed 150 to 200 TCR beta chains as associated with cytomegalovirus. In a later analysis, the rate of TCR association differed among HLA loci, with DRB1 alleles having the most associated TCRs and HLA-C alleles having the fewest. A further reported finding was that TCR beta sequences accurately predicted the HLA-A and HLA-B alleles for most subjects in the first cohort. In vitro tests confirmed that a few of the cytomegalovirus-associated TCR beta chains recognize cytomegalovirus antigens. A group of highly shared sequence variants was considered likely to be a technical artifact of the sequencing pipeline. While some public TCRs were present in many individuals, most TCR sequences turned up only very rarely across donors. A later analysis found that HLA-associated TCR beta chains were more clonally expanded and had lower generation probabilities than equally common non-associated chains. Because some donors lacked HLA typing at each locus, the association tests relied only on the typed subset. Presence/absence analyses assumed roughly uniform sequencing depth across donors, an assumption that may not hold. A later analysis associated some 17,000 TCR beta sequences with specific HLA alleles at a false discovery rate of 0.05.

The cohort consisted of 600 or so healthy bone marrow donors. At the time of sampling, all cohort members were nominally healthy, though unrecorded immune exposures were likely present. CMV serostatus was positive for 250 to 300 and negative for about half of the 666 cohort members, and was not recorded for this donor. A peripheral blood sample was collected from each donor, and TCR beta sequencing was performed on peripheral blood mononuclear cells. The Qiagen DNeasy Blood Extraction Kit was used to extract genomic DNA from the blood cell samples. The receptor was derived from a human donor in good health. The sequenced sample consisted of PBMCs.

The nucleotide sequence reads as follows: TGTGCCAGCAGTTTGTCGGGGATGAACACTGAAGCTTTCTTT. It translates as CASSLSGMNTEAFF. This sequence uses TRBV27 and TRBJ1-1, with the D gene not confidently named. Trimming takes 3 bases from V and 0 bases from J, and the germline ends sit 8 bases apart. The germline V gene (reference sequence) provides CDR1 MNHEY and CDR2 SMNVEV. The CDR3 measures 14 amino acids from cysteine to phenylalanine. Only the CDR3 DNA stays, 42 bases, in frame from base 1.